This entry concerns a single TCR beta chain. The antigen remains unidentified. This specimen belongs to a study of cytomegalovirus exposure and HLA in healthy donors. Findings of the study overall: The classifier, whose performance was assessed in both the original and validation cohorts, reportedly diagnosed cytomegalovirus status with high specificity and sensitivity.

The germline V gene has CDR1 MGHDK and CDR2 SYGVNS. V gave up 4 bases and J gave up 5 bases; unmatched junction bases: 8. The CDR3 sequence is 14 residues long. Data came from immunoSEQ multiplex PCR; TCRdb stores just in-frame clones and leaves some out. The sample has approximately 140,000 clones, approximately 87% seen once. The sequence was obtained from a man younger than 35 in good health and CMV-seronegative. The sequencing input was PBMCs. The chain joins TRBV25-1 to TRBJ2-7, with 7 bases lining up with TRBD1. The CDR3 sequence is CASSGRDRVDEQYF. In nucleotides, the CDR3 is TGTGCCAGCAGTGGACGAGACAGGGTCGACGAGCAGTACTTC.